This paragraph reports one TCR beta chain. Its antigen is currently unknown. Sequencing was performed with immunoSEQ multiplex PCR; in TCRdb, only in-frame clones are kept and a portion is missing. The sample lists around 16,000 clones; around 66% were seen once. Trimming left V 4 bases short and J 2 bases short, with 6 bases between. The CDR3 spans 12 residues. Germline CDR1 is SGHAT and CDR2 is FQNNGV. This specimen belongs to a study of Tregs in tolerant kidney transplant recipients. The wider study: CD4+CD25+CD127- cells came from approximately three-day belatacept mixed lymphocyte reactions, some with approximately 5-day graft donor restimulation. Antibodies separated recipient from donor cells. General study points: No direct test of biological reproducibility was done here.

The source of this sequence is a human donor in good health. Sequenced material: Tregs from blood cultured with allogeneic cells. V and J are TRBV11-2 and TRBJ2-7; D is perhaps TRBD2 (5 bases). CDR3 sequence: CASSSGTYEQYF. CDR3 nucleotides: TGTGCCAGCAGCTCCGGGACCTACGAGCAGTACTTC. The full variable domain, rest sourced from reference TRBV11-2 and TRBJ2-7, is EAGVAQSPRYKIIEKRQSVAFWCNPISGHATLYWYQQILGQGPKLLIQFQNNGVVDDSQLPKDRFSAERLKGVDSTLKIQPAKLEDSAVYLCASSSGTYEQYFGPGTRLTVT.